Listed below are T cell receptor beta chains from one sample, sequenced in a study of T-cell memory formation after mild COVID-19. From the 5' RACE reads, TCRdb called clonotypes with MiXCR, one entry per CDR3 protein. In the table there are some 260,000 distinct CDR3 sequences, 15% to 20% of which are singletons. Sequenced input: PBMCs or a T cell subset sorted from them (not recorded which). The receptor set was obtained from a man between 18 and 29 years old who had mild COVID-19 (a few samples of this study predate the infection). Cell type and time point are not known. CDR3s include the opening cysteine and the closing phenylalanine or tryptophan. The D gene is left open where the match is weak. Some rows mark clone size as missing; the rest say once, few, many or name a class of expanded clone.

>TRBV5-1|-|many|TRBJ2-2
CASSSTPGQPAGELFF
TGCGCCAGCAGCTCCACACCCGGACAGCCGGCCGGGGAGCTGTTTTTT
>TRBV12-3/TRBV12-4|-|-|TRBJ2-1
CASSLGDGPYEQFF
TGTGCCAGCAGTCTCGGGGACGGACCATACGAGCAGTTCTTC
>TRBV3-1|TRBD1|-|TRBJ2-7
CASSQDLGQGRGEQYF
TGTGCCAGCAGCCAAGATCTCGGACAGGGAAGAGGAGAGCAGTACTTC
>TRBV5-1|TRBD1|many|TRBJ1-1
CASSLTGVDTEAFF
TGCGCCAGCAGCCTTACAGGGGTGGACACTGAAGCTTTCTTT
>TRBV7-9|-|-|TRBJ2-5
CASSSTERWGETQYF
TGTGCCAGCAGCTCTACAGAGCGCTGGGGGGAGACCCAGTACTTC
>TRBV27|TRBD2|-|TRBJ2-5
CASSLAGGTVTQYF
TGTGCCAGCAGTTTAGCCGGGGGGACCGTGACCCAGTACTTC
>TRBV3-1|-|-|TRBJ1-2
CASSLGGRADTSYGYTF
TGTGCTAGCAGCCTAGGAGGCAGAGCTGACACTTCCTATGGCTACACCTTC
>TRBV20-1|TRBD2|once|TRBJ2-3
CSANARTAGEDTQYF
TGCAGTGCTAACGCCCGCACGGCGGGGGAGGATACGCAGTATTTT
>TRBV5-5|-|few|TRBJ1-2
CASSLAPLNYGYTF
TGTGCCAGCAGCTTGGCCCCACTAAACTATGGCTACACCTTC
>TRBV6-2/TRBV6-3|-|-|TRBJ2-7
CASSYKGPGKTYEQYF
TGTGCCAGCAGTTACAAGGGGCCGGGAAAGACCTACGAGCAGTACTTC
>TRBV12-3/TRBV12-4|TRBD1|-|TRBJ1-4
CASSPGTDEKLFF
TGTGCCAGCAGCCCCGGGACAGATGAAAAACTGTTTTTT
>TRBV11-2|-|few|TRBJ2-3
CASSPIATVRTDTQYF
TGTGCCAGCAGCCCAATAGCCACGGTCCGCACAGATACGCAGTATTTT
>TRBV6-5|-|few|TRBJ1-2
CASSYTPAGAYGYTF
TGTGCCAGCAGTTACACCCCCGCGGGTGCCTATGGCTACACCTTC
>TRBV5-1|-|-|TRBJ2-7
CASRWHTDSYEQYF
TGCGCCAGCAGATGGCATACTGACTCCTACGAGCAGTACTTC
>TRBV28|-|few|TRBJ1-2
CASSFLIYGYTF
TGTGCCAGCAGTTTTTTGATCTATGGCTACACCTTC
>TRBV6-5|-|-|TRBJ1-4
CASSYSWGGEKLFF
TGTGCCAGCAGTTACTCGTGGGGGGGTGAAAAACTGTTTTTT
>TRBV11-2|TRBD1|-|TRBJ1-4
CASSLGSGQGREKLFF
TGTGCCAGCAGCTTAGGATCGGGACAGGGAAGGGAAAAACTGTTTTTT
>TRBV4-2|-|-|TRBJ2-2
CATNPGITGELFF
TGTGCCACCAATCCAGGGATCACCGGGGAGCTGTTTTTT
>TRBV4-2|TRBD2|few|TRBJ2-5
CASSRRLAGGVVETQYF
TGTGCCAGCAGCCGCAGACTAGCGGGGGGTGTCGTGGAGACCCAGTACTTC
>TRBV6-5|-|-|TRBJ1-1
CASSHGGGMNTEAFF
TGTGCCAGCAGTCACGGGGGGGGTATGAACACTGAAGCTTTCTTT
>TRBV6-2/TRBV6-3|TRBD1|few|TRBJ1-2
CASSSFGQGHYGYTF
TGTGCCAGCAGTTCCTTCGGACAGGGGCACTATGGCTACACCTTC
>TRBV5-5|-|many|TRBJ1-5
CASSLDWAGGNQPQHF
TGTGCCAGCAGCTTGGATTGGGCAGGGGGCAATCAGCCCCAGCATTTT
>TRBV18|-|-|TRBJ2-1
CASSPRGQSSYNEQFF
TGTGCCAGCTCACCCCGAGGACAGAGCTCCTACAATGAGCAGTTCTTC
>TRBV6-2/TRBV6-3|TRBD2|-|TRBJ2-2
CASSYSRSSGGANTGELFF
TGTGCCAGCAGTTACTCGCGGAGTAGCGGGGGGGCGAACACCGGGGAGCTGTTTTTT
>TRBV4-1|-|few|TRBJ1-2
CASSEDRYGYTF
TGCGCCAGCAGCGAAGACCGGTATGGCTACACCTTC
>TRBV28|-|many|TRBJ1-1
CASSLDLNTEAFF
TGCGCCAGCAGCTTGGATTTGAACACTGAAGCTTTCTTT
>TRBV7-2|-|-|TRBJ2-5
CASSLARTRGQETQYF
TGTGCCAGCAGCTTAGCTCGGACCCGGGGGCAAGAGACCCAGTACTTC
>TRBV9|-|-|TRBJ2-5
CASSASQETQYF
TGTGCCAGCAGCGCCTCCCAAGAGACCCAGTACTTC
>TRBV5-6|-|few|TRBJ1-6
CASSLDNSYNSPLHF
TGTGCCAGCAGCTTGGACAACTCCTATAATTCACCCCTCCACTTT
>TRBV5-1|-|few|TRBJ2-5
CASSLGQTLNQETQYF
TGCGCCAGCAGCTTGGGCCAGACACTGAACCAAGAGACCCAGTACTTC
>TRBV7-2|-|few|TRBJ2-5
CASSLDGLVEYF
TGTGCCAGCAGCTTGGACGGGCTAGTAGAGTACTTC
>TRBV18|-|-|TRBJ1-1
CASYPLYSSNTEAFF
TGTGCCAGCTACCCGTTGTACAGCTCCAACACTGAAGCTTTCTTT
>TRBV29-1|-|-|TRBJ1-5
CSVEVGGRQPQHF
TGCAGCGTTGAAGTAGGCGGACGCCAGCCCCAGCATTTT
>TRBV6-6|TRBD1|-|TRBJ1-5
CASSPHRGHQPQHF
TGTGCCAGCAGTCCCCACAGGGGTCATCAGCCCCAGCATTTT
>TRBV12-3/TRBV12-4|-|-|TRBJ2-5
CASSSNRVGQETQYF
TGTGCCAGCAGCTCCAACAGGGTAGGGCAAGAGACCCAGTACTTC
>TRBV12-3/TRBV12-4|-|-|TRBJ2-1
CASSWRGMGYNEQFF
TGTGCCAGCAGCTGGAGGGGGATGGGGTACAATGAGCAGTTCTTC
>TRBV29-1|TRBD2|many|TRBJ2-2
CSARLALYTGELFF
TGCAGCGCGAGACTAGCACTCTACACCGGGGAGCTGTTTTTT
>TRBV5-1|TRBD1|-|TRBJ2-3
CASSSTGVSDTQYF
TGCGCCAGCAGCTCGACAGGGGTTTCAGATACGCAGTATTTT
>TRBV9|-|few|TRBJ1-5
CASSVAGSSQPQHF
TGTGCCAGCAGCGTAGCGGGATCTAGTCAGCCCCAGCATTTT
>TRBV5-1|TRBD1|many|TRBJ2-7
CASSPGQGWYEQYF
TGCGCCAGCAGCCCGGGACAGGGGTGGTACGAGCAGTACTTC
>TRBV18|-|few|TRBJ2-3
CASSPRTDSPTDTQYF
TGTGCCAGCTCACCACGAACGGACAGCCCCACAGATACGCAGTATTTT
>TRBV5-1|-|-|TRBJ2-3
CASSWQNPSTDTQYF
TGCGCCAGCAGCTGGCAGAACCCTAGCACAGATACGCAGTATTTT
>TRBV7-8|-|few|TRBJ1-5
CASSLSRIQPQHF
TGTGCCAGCAGCTTAAGCAGGATCCAGCCCCAGCATTTT
>TRBV6-1|TRBD1|-|TRBJ2-1
CASPGQGNEQFF
TGTGCCAGCCCCGGACAGGGGAATGAGCAGTTCTTC
>TRBV7-2|TRBD2|few|TRBJ2-1
CASSLRLLAGVHNEQFF
TGTGCCAGCAGCTTAAGGCTACTAGCGGGGGTTCACAATGAGCAGTTCTTC
>TRBV12-3/TRBV12-4|-|-|TRBJ1-1
CASRKVRDEAFF
TGTGCCAGCAGGAAAGTGAGAGATGAAGCTTTCTTT
>TRBV27|-|few|TRBJ1-2
CASGAWALGTADGYTF
TGTGCCAGCGGAGCCTGGGCGTTAGGAACGGCGGATGGCTACACCTTC
>TRBV7-2|-|-|TRBJ2-1
CASSLIGYYNEQFF
TGTGCCAGCAGCCTCATAGGTTACTACAATGAGCAGTTCTTC
>TRBV7-8|-|few|TRBJ2-7
CASSFDHWRYF
TGTGCCAGCAGCTTCGACCATTGGCGGTACTTC
>TRBV9|-|-|TRBJ2-4
CASSVVSSRVAKNIQYF
TGTGCCAGCAGCGTAGTCTCTTCTCGGGTTGCCAAAAACATTCAGTACTTC
>TRBV12-3/TRBV12-4|TRBD1|few|TRBJ2-7
CASSGAGTVYEQYF
TGTGCCAGCAGTGGAGCCGGGACAGTCTACGAGCAGTACTTC
>TRBV18|TRBD1|few|TRBJ1-2
CASSPSPTGPSYGYTF
TGTGCCAGCTCACCATCCCCGACAGGGCCTTCCTATGGCTACACCTTC